This is a list of T cell receptor beta chains from one sample in a study of T-cell memory formation after mild COVID-19. MiXCR was run by TCRdb on the 5' RACE reads, yielding one entry per CDR3 protein. Of hundreds of thousands of distinct CDR3 sequences listed, approximately 27% are singletons. Sequenced sample: PBMCs or a T cell subset sorted from them (not recorded which). Receptor source: an adult woman who had mild COVID-19 (a few samples of this study predate the infection). Cell type and time point are not known. The CDR3 runs from the conserved cysteine through the conserved F or W. D genes are given only for firm matches.

cdr3_aa | j_call | v_call | d_call
CATSERGAANTGELFF | TRBJ2-2 | TRBV24-1 | .
CASSKQVNTGELFF | TRBJ2-2 | TRBV2 | .
CSGTKGAISYEQYF | TRBJ2-7 | TRBV29-1 | .
CASSLSGASYEQYF | TRBJ2-7 | TRBV12-3/TRBV12-4 | TRBD2
CASSDQDTGGKTDTQYF | TRBJ2-3 | TRBV25-1 | .
CASSYSRGSISTDTQYF | TRBJ2-3 | TRBV6-5 | .
CASSEAKTGTHIQYF | TRBJ2-4 | TRBV2 | .
CASSPSGGNTDTQYF | TRBJ2-3 | TRBV7-9 | TRBD2
CASSSGTSGRQQETQYF | TRBJ2-5 | TRBV5-1 | TRBD2
CASSAPKGQGDSPLHF | TRBJ1-6 | TRBV6-2/TRBV6-3 | TRBD1
CSARLAGGPYEQYF | TRBJ2-7 | TRBV20-1 | TRBD2
CSAREQLSGSKYTQYF | TRBJ2-3 | TRBV20-1 | TRBD2
CASSQVSGASYEQYF | TRBJ2-7 | TRBV3-1 | .